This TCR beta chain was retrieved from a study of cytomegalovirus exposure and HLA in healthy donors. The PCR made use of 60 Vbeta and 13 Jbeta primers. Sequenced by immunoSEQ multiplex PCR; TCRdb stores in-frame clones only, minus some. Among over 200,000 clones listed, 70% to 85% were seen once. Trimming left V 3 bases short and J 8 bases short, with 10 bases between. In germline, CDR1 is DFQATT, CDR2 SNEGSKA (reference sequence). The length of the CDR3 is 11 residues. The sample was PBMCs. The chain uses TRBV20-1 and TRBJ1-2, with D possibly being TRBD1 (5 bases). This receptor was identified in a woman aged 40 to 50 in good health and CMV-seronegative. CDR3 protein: CSASRGVGYTF. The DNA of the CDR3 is TGCAGTGCTAGTAGGGGTGTGGGCTACACCTTC.